What follows are 30 T cell receptor beta chains derived from one specimen sequenced in a study of T-cell memory formation after mild COVID-19. MiXCR was run by TCRdb on the 5' RACE reads, yielding one entry per CDR3 protein. The data show about 260,000 distinct CDR3 sequences, with around 15% seen just once and roughly 21% held by the top ten. Specimen: PBMCs or a T cell subset sorted from them (not recorded which). The receptors come from a man younger than 30 who had mild COVID-19 (a few samples of this study predate the infection). Cell type and time point are not known.

The CDR3 reads CATSRDRGGYEQYF. As DNA, the CDR3 is TGTGCCACCAGCAGAGATCGTGGAGGGTACGAGCAGTACTTC. The chain links TRBV15 to TRBJ2-7, with D maybe TRBD2 (6 bases). In germline, CDR1 is LNHNV, CDR2 YYDKDF (reference sequence). The CDR3 has 14 amino acids. V was cut by 0 bases and J by 4 bases, with 10 bases left in between.

There are many counts of this clonotype. The CDR3 sequence is CASSWDPGGYEQYF. CDR3 nucleotide sequence: TGCGCCAGCAGCTGGGACCCTGGCGGGTACGAGCAGTACTTC. The V and J genes are TRBV5-1 and TRBJ2-7; D tentatively fits TRBD1 or TRBD2 (5 bases each). Between the trimmed V and J ends, which lost 3 bases and 4 bases, there was a span of 14 bases. Germline CDR1 and CDR2: SGHRS and YFSETQ. CDR3 length: 14 amino acids.

There are a few counts of this clonotype. The chain uses TRBV5-1 and TRBJ2-1; 10 nucleotides line up with TRBD1. Germline CDR1 SGHRS, CDR2 YFSETQ. CDR3 size: 17 residues. The V gene end was trimmed by 4 bases and the J gene end by 1 base; junction bases not matched to a gene: 8. This CDR3 is CASSPGQGILSYNEQFF. The CDR3 nucleotides read TGCGCCAGCAGCCCGGGACAGGGGATTTTATCCTACAATGAGCAGTTCTTC.

In this sample, this clonotype turned up a few times. This chain connects TRBV4-1 to TRBJ2-1; 7 positions match TRBD2. The CDR3 is 15 residues long. The germline CDR1 and CDR2 sequences are MGHRA and YSYEKL. Trimming at V came to 3 bases and at J to 8 bases, leaving 10 bases not matched to a gene. CDR3 protein: CASSQPWEGEDEQFF. For the CDR3, the DNA is TGCGCCAGCAGCCAGCCATGGGAGGGAGAAGATGAGCAGTTCTTC.

The count of this clonotype is one. J is TRBJ2-7 and V is TRBV4-1; TRBD1 matches 7 bases. With V trimmed by 3 bases and J by 1 base, 0 bases remained unmatched. The CDR3 length is 13 residues. Germline-derived CDR1 and CDR2 are MGHRA and YSYEKL. CDR3 sequence reads: CASSQTGSYEQYF. The CDR3 nucleotides are TGCGCCAGCAGCCAGACAGGGTCCTACGAGCAGTACTTC.

This clonotype was detected only a few times. The chain uses TRBV4-2 and TRBJ1-4; D may be TRBD1 (5 bases). The ends were cut back, 0 bases at V and 5 bases at J, with 13 bases in the middle. Looked up from germline, CDR1 is LGHNA and CDR2 is YNFKEQ. The CDR3 loop spans 16 amino acids. The CDR3 coding sequence is TGTGCCAGCAGCCAAGATCGGGACCGACTAAATGAAAAACTGTTTTTT. Translating it yields CASSQDRDRLNEKLFF.

This clonotype was detected only a few times. The chain carries TRBV7-8 and TRBJ2-5, with unresolved D. The germline V gene encodes CDR1 SGHVS and CDR2 FQNEAQ. The V end lost 6 bases, the J end lost 0 bases, and 23 bases lay between the germline ends. The CDR3 sequence is 18 residues long. CDR3 sequence reads: CASSPTRRRRLYQETQYF. CDR3 bases: TGTGCCAGCAGTCCAACCCGTCGACGGAGACTGTACCAAGAGACCCAGTACTTC.

Turning to this clonotype: The junction and the germline gene differ at one end; a read error may be behind it. The chain is built from TRBV5-6 and TRBJ1-6; D remains ambiguous. The germline CDR1 and CDR2 sequences are SGHDT and YYEEEE. This CDR3 has 11 amino acids. Written as DNA, the CDR3 is TGTGCCAGCAGCTTCGGATCCGGGCCGCAGTTT. Translation gives CASSFGSGPQF.

This chain links TRBV4-3 with TRBJ2-2, with D uncertain. Germline V lookup: CDR1 LGHNA, CDR2 YSLEER. The CDR3 has 14 amino acids. V was trimmed by 4 bases and J by 5 bases, leaving 11 bases between them. CDR3 in DNA: TGCGCCAGCAGCCCTCAGACGCTGACCGGGGAGCTGTTTTTT. Protein: CASSPQTLTGELFF.

This clonotype appeared many times. The V call is TRBV5-5, the J call TRBJ2-5; D is uncertain. V lost 4 bases and J 2 bases, leaving 12 bases between the germline ends. CDR1 and CDR2 from the germline V gene are SGHKS and YYEKEE (reference sequence). The CDR3 contains 14 residues. The CDR3 nucleotides are TGTGCCAGCAGCCTGGGTGGGAATCAAGAGACCCAGTACTTC. This translates into CASSLGGNQETQYF.

This clonotype was counted only a few times. The V call is TRBV4-1, the J call TRBJ2-5; 7 bases are a match to TRBD1. CDR1 and CDR2 (germline): MGHRA, YSYEKL. After removal of 1 base from V and 2 bases from J, the junction contained 4 bases not matched to a gene. The CDR3 spans 15 residues. CDR3 nucleotides: TGCGCCAGCAGCCAAGCGACCAGGGGGCAAGAGACCCAGTACTTC. Protein sequence: CASSQATRGQETQYF.

This chain links TRBV4-3 with TRBJ2-3; 12 bases line up with TRBD2. In germline, CDR1 is LGHNA, CDR2 YSLEER. The CDR3 totals 18 residues. V lost 1 base, J lost 2 bases, and 7 bases stayed unmatched. The CDR3 reads CASSQGLTSGGYTDTQYF. In nucleotides, the CDR3 is TGCGCCAGCAGCCAAGGCCTGACTAGCGGGGGATACACAGATACGCAGTATTTT.

CDR3 nucleotides: TGCGCCAGCAGCCAAAACCCCCCTATGGGCACAGATACGCAGTATTTT. Protein sequence: CASSQNPPMGTDTQYF. The rearrangement links TRBV5-1 to TRBJ2-3; D is uncertain. The germline V gene has CDR1 SGHRS and CDR2 YFSETQ. This CDR3 comprises 16 residues. V was pared by 4 bases and J by 1 base, with 16 bases between.

The rearrangement joins TRBV28 to TRBJ1-2; tentatively, D is TRBD1 (5 bases). The germline V gene encodes CDR1 MDHEN and CDR2 SYDVKM. This CDR3 comprises 14 residues. Trimming took 3 bases from V and 8 from J, leaving 16 bases between them. The CDR3 bases are TGTGCCAGCAGTTTCGATGGGCAGGGAGACGGCTACACCTTC. This translates into CASSFDGQGDGYTF.

The chain employs TRBV4-1 and TRBJ2-3; D is undetermined. The V end lost 0 bases, the J end lost 0 bases, and 7 bases lay between the germline ends. This CDR3 has 15 amino acids. From germline, CDR1 is MGHRA and CDR2 YSYEKL. The CDR3, as DNA: TGCGCCAGCAGCCAAGATCCGTTTAGCACAGATACGCAGTATTTT. This codes for CASSQDPFSTDTQYF.

This clonotype has ten or more counts. The chain has TRBV12-3 or TRBV12-4 and TRBJ1-1; D is uncertain. The CDR3 runs to 13 residues. V gave up 6 bases and J gave up 1 base, with 9 bases separating them. The CDR3 DNA is TGTGCCAGCAGCTTCTCTCCGAACACTGAAGCTTTCTTT. Amino acid sequence: CASSFSPNTEAFF.

This chain links TRBV6-9 with TRBJ1-5; 8 bases fit TRBD1. The ends lost 8 bases at V and 1 base at J; junction bases unmatched: 4. This CDR3 is built from 14 residues. CDR1 is MNHGY and CDR2 is SVAAGI in the germline V gene. The CDR3 sequence is CASRRTGSNQPQHF. As DNA, the CDR3 is TGTGCCAGCCGCCGGACAGGGAGCAATCAGCCCCAGCATTTT.

The chain is built from TRBV3-1 and TRBJ1-1; D gene unclear. Trimming cost V 1 base and J 2 bases, with 11 bases left between them. This CDR3 is built from 15 residues. CDR1 is LGHDT, CDR2 YNNKEL, per germline (reference sequence). This CDR3 reads CASSQVSRVNTEAFF. The CDR3 DNA follows: TGTGCCAGCAGCCAAGTTTCCAGAGTCAACACTGAAGCTTTCTTT.

The chain employs TRBV7-8 and TRBJ1-2; no clear D gene. Trimming took 5 bases from V and 4 from J, leaving 14 bases between them. This CDR3 region has 14 residues. Germline-derived CDR1 and CDR2 are SGHVS and FQNEAQ. CDR3 sequence: CASSLSLGGYGYTF. In DNA form, the CDR3 reads TGTGCCAGCAGCCTGTCGCTGGGCGGCTATGGCTACACCTTC. Full variable domain (rest looked up from reference TRBV7-8 and TRBJ1-2): GAGVSQSPRYKVAKRGQDVALRCDPISGHVSLFWYQQALGQGPEFLTYFQNEAQLDKSGLPSDRFFAERPEGSVSTLKIQRTQQEDSAVYLCASSLSLGGYGYTFGSGTRLTVV.

This clonotype was counted at least ten times. The CDR3 sequence is CSVEVGPTNYGYTF. The CDR3 nucleotides read TGCAGCGTTGAAGTGGGGCCTACTAACTATGGCTACACCTTC. The rearrangement joins TRBV29-1 to TRBJ1-2, with D possibly matching TRBD1 (5 bases). The V and J ends lost 1 base and 0 bases respectively, with 9 bases between them. The CDR3 spans 14 residues. Germline-derived CDR1 and CDR2 are SQVTM and ANQGSEA.

This clonotype has just a few counts. The chain's CDR3 is CASGKTDQPQHF. The CDR3 nucleotides read TGTGCCAGCGGAAAGACAGATCAGCCCCAGCATTTT. The gene calls are TRBV4-2 and TRBJ1-5, with D perhaps matching TRBD1 (5 bases). The V gene lost 8 bases and the J gene lost 5 bases, with 10 bases spanning the gap. Germline lookup yields CDR1 LGHNA and CDR2 YNFKEQ. This CDR3 contains 12 residues.

There are a few counts of this clonotype. V gene TRBV25-1 combines with J gene TRBJ2-5; TRBD2 aligns across 13 bases. The CDR3 is 19 residues long. CDR1 is MGHDK, CDR2 SYGVNS, per germline. The V segment lost 5 bases and the J segment 0 bases; nucleotides outside the gene matches: 12. The CDR3 loop reads CASSRLRTSGGLYQETQYF. CDR3 bases: TGTGCCAGCAGTCGACTTCGGACTAGCGGGGGCCTGTACCAAGAGACCCAGTACTTC. The full variable domain, rest sourced from reference TRBV25-1 and TRBJ2-5, is EADIYQTPRYLVIGTGKKITLECSQTMGHDKMYWYQQDPGMELHLIHYSYGVNSTEKGDLSSESTVSRIRTEHFPLTLESARPSHTSQYLCASSRLRTSGGLYQETQYFGPGTRLLVL.

There are a few counts of this clonotype. V is TRBV20-1 and J is TRBJ2-7; 10 bases align to TRBD1. Germline V gene lookup returns CDR1 DFQATT and CDR2 SNEGSKA (reference sequence). The CDR3 is 17 residues long. V trimming: 2 bases; J trimming: 9 bases; junction bases outside the gene matches: 19. The CDR3 protein is CSARIVPSDRGLVGQYF. The DNA of the CDR3 is TGCAGTGCTAGAATCGTCCCATCCGACAGGGGGCTGGTCGGGCAGTACTTC.

The genes are TRBV20-1 and TRBJ2-7; D call uncertain. CDR3 length equals 14 residues. Germline lookup yields CDR1 DFQATT and CDR2 SNEGSKA (reference sequence). V shed 3 bases and J shed 0 bases, with 12 bases lying between them. The CDR3 here is CSARRGRSSYEQYV. CDR3 DNA sequence: TGCAGTGCTAGGAGAGGTCGAAGCTCCTACGAGCAGTACGTC.

This clonotype was detected only a few times. The CDR3 is CASSLALGAAYGYTF. CDR3 in DNA: TGCGCCAGCAGCTTGGCCCTGGGGGCGGCCTATGGCTACACCTTC. The V call is TRBV5-1, the J call TRBJ1-2, with D possibly being TRBD1 (6 bases). This CDR3 contains 15 residues. The ends were cut back, 0 bases at V and 4 bases at J, with 13 bases in the middle. Germline V gene sequence: CDR1 SGHRS, CDR2 YFSETQ.

This clonotype turned up a few times. This sequence joins TRBV5-1 and TRBJ2-1; 7 nucleotides match TRBD2. Germline V gene sequence: CDR1 SGHRS, CDR2 YFSETQ. With 2 bases clipped from V and 4 bases from J, the junction kept 9 bases outside the gene matches. This CDR3 is 16 amino acids long. The CDR3 nucleotides are TGCGCCAGCAGCTTTTTCGCTAGCGGAGCTTACAATGAGCAGTTCTTC. Translated, it gives CASSFFASGAYNEQFF. Using reference TRBV5-1 and TRBJ2-1 for the parts outside the CDR3, the full variable domain is KAGVTQTPRYLIKTRGQQVTLSCSPISGHRSVSWYQQTPGQGLQFLFEYFSETQRNKGNFPGRFSGRQFSNSRSEMNVSTLELGDSALYLCASSFFASGAYNEQFFGPGTRLTVL.

Notes on this clonotype: The junction and the germline gene differ at one end; a read error may be behind it. The V call is TRBV7-9, the J call TRBJ2-3; TRBD2 agrees at 7 bases. The CDR3 length is 16 residues. CDR1 SEHNR and CDR2 FQNEAQ come from the germline V gene (reference sequence). Here the CDR3 reads CSSSRPRGSGTDTQYF. CDR3 sequence (DNA): TGTTCCAGCAGCCGCCCGCGGGGGTCGGGCACAGATACGCAGTATTTT.

This clonotype was counted many times. The chain joins TRBV3-1 to TRBJ1-1; no definite D call. Germline V gives CDR1 LGHDT, CDR2 YNNKEL (reference sequence). The CDR3 runs 13 residues. The V and J ends lost 2 bases and 0 bases respectively, with 4 bases between them. The CDR3 region is CASSQRVNTEAFF. CDR3 coding DNA: TGTGCCAGCAGCCAAAGGGTGAACACTGAAGCTTTCTTT.

A few counts support this clonotype. J is TRBJ1-2 and V is TRBV7-3; 8 bases are a match to TRBD1. There are 15 residues in the CDR3. Germline values: CDR1 SGHTA, CDR2 FQGTGA. The ends lost 5 bases at V and 6 bases at J; junction bases unmatched: 11. The CDR3 bases are TGTGCCAGCAGCCCGACTGGACAGGGAAGGGATGGCTACACCTTC. Amino acid sequence: CASSPTGQGRDGYTF.

This rearrangement joins TRBV18 to TRBJ1-5, with no clear D. Germline V lookup: CDR1 KGHSH, CDR2 LQKENI. This CDR3 region has 15 residues. V was shortened by 0 bases and J by 3 bases, with 9 bases between the two germline ends. The CDR3 sequence: CASSPPSRPNQPQHF. The CDR3 DNA reads TGTGCCAGCTCACCACCGAGCAGGCCCAATCAGCCCCAGCATTTT.